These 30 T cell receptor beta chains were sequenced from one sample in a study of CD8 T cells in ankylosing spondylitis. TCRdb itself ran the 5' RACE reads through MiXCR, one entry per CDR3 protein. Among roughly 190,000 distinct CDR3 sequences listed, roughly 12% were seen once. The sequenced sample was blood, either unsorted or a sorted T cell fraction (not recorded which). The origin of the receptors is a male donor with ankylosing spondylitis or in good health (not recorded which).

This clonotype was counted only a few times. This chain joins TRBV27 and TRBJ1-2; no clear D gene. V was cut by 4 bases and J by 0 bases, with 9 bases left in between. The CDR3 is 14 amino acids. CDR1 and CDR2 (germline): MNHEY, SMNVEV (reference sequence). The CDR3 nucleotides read TGTGCCAGCAGTTCTGGCGGAACTAACTATGGCTACACCTTC. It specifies CASSSGGTNYGYTF.

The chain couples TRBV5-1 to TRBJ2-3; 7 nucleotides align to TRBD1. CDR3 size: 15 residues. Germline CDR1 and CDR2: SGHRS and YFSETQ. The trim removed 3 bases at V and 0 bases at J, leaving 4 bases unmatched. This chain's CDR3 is CASSWGTASTDTQYF. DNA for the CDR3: TGCGCCAGCAGCTGGGGGACAGCTAGCACAGATACGCAGTATTTT.

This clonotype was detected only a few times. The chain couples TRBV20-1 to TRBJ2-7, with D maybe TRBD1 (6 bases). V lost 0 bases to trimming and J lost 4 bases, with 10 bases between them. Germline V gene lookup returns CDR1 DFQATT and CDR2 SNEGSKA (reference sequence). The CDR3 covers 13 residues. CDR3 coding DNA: TGCAGTGCTAGAGATCCACAGGGATACGAGCAGTACTTC. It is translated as CSARDPQGYEQYF.

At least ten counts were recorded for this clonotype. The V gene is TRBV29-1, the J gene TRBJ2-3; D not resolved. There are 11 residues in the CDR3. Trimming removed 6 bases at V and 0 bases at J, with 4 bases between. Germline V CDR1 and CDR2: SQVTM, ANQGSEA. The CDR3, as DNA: TGCAGCGTCGGTAGCACAGATACGCAGTATTTT. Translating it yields CSVGSTDTQYF.

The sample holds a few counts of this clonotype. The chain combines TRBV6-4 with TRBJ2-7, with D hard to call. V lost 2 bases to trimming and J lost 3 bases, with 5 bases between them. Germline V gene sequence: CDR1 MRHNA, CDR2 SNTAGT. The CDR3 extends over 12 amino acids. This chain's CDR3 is CASSDTLYEQYF. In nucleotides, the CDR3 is TGTGCCAGCAGTGACACCCTCTACGAGCAGTACTTC.

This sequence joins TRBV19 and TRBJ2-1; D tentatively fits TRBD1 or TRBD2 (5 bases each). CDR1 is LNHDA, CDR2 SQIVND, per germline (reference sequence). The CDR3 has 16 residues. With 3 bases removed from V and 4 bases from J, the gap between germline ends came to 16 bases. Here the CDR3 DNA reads TGTGCCAGTAGTATTTCGACAGCCGGGGAATACAATGAGCAGTTCTTC. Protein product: CASSISTAGEYNEQFF. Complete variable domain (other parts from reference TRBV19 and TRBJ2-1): DGGITQSPKYLFRKEGQNVTLSCEQNLNHDAMYWYRQDPGQGLRLIYYSQIVNDFQKGDIAEGYSVSREKKESFPLTVTSAQKNPTAFYLCASSISTAGEYNEQFFGPGTRLTVL.

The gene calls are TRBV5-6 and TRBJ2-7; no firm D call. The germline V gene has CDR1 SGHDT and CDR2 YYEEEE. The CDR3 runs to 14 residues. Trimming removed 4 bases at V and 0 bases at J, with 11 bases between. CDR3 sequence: CASSLPTLSYEQYF. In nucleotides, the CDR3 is TGTGCCAGCAGCCTCCCGACGCTCTCCTACGAGCAGTACTTC.

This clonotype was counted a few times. CDR3 region: CASSSNHRTYQETQYF. CDR3 DNA: TGTGCCAGCAGCTCTAATCATCGGACTTACCAAGAGACCCAGTACTTC. This chain links TRBV5-5 with TRBJ2-5; D possibly corresponds to TRBD2 (5 bases). Trimming removed 3 bases at V and 0 bases at J, with 15 bases between. Germline CDR1 SGHKS, CDR2 YYEKEE (reference sequence). The CDR3 is 16 residues long.

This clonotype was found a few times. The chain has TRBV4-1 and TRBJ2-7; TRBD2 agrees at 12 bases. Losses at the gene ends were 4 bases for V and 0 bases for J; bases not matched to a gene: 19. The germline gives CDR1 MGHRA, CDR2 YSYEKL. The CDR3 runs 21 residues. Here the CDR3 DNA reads TGCGCCAGCAGCCGCCAATACGAGACTAGCGGGAGTTTCCTTAGCTCCTACGAGCAGTACTTC. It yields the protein CASSRQYETSGSFLSSYEQYF.

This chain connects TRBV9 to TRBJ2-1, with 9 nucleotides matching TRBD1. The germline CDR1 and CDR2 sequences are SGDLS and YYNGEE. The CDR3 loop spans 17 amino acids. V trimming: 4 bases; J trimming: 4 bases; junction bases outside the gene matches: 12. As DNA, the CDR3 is TGTGCCAGCAGCCCCCGGACAGGGGAAGGACTTTACAATGAGCAGTTCTTC. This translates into CASSPRTGEGLYNEQFF.

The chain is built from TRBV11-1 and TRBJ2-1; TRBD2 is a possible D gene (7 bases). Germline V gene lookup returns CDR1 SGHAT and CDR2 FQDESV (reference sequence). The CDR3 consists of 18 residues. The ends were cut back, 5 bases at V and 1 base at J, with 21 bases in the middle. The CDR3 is CASSPMSGGAWSYNEQFF. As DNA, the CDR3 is TGTGCCAGCAGCCCGATGAGTGGGGGGGCGTGGTCCTACAATGAGCAGTTCTTC.

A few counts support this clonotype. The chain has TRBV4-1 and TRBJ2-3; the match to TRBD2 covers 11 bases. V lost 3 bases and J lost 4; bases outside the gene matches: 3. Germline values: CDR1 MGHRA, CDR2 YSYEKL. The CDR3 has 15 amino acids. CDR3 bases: TGCGCCAGCAGCCAGACTAGCGGGGTTGCAGATACGCAGTATTTT. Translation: CASSQTSGVADTQYF.

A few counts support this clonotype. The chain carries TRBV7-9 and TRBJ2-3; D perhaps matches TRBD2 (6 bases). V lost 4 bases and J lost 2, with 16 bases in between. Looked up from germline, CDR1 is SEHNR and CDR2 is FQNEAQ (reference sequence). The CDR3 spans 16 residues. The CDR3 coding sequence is TGTGCCAGCAGCTCCCTTACGGGAGAAGCCACAGATACGCAGTATTTT. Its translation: CASSSLTGEATDTQYF.

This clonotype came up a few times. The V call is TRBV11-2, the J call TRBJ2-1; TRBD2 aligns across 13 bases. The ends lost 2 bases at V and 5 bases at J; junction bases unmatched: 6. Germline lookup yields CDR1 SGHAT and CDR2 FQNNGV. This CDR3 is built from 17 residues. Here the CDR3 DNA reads TGTGCCAGCAGCTTAACCTCGGGACTAGCGGGAAACAATGAGCAGTTCTTC. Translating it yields CASSLTSGLAGNNEQFF.

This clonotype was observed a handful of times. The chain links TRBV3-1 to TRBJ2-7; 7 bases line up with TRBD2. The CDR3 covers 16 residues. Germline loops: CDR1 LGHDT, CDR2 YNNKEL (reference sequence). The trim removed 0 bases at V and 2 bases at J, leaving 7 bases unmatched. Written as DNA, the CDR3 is TGTGCCAGCAGCCAAGATCGGACGGGAGGCCCCTACGAGCAGTACTTC. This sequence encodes CASSQDRTGGPYEQYF.

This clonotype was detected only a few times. The CDR3 DNA sequence: TGTGCCAGCAGTTTAGTAGCTCCAGGGGCCATCTCGGTCCAAGAGACCCAGTACTTC. Amino acids: CASSLVAPGAISVQETQYF. The V and J genes are TRBV12-3 or TRBV12-4 and TRBJ2-5; TRBD1 might be the D (6 bases). The ends were cut back, 1 base at V and 1 base at J, with 22 bases in the middle. The CDR3 is 19 amino acids.

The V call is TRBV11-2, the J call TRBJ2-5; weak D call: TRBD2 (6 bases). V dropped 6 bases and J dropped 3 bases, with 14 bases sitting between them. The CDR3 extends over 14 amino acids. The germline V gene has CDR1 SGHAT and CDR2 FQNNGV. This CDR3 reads CASSWGDLKETQYF. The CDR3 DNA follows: TGTGCCAGCAGTTGGGGGGACCTAAAAGAGACCCAGTACTTC.

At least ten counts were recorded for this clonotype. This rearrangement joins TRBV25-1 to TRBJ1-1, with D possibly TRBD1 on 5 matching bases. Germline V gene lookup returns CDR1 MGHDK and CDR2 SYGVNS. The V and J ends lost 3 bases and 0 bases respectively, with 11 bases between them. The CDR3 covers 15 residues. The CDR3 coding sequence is TGTGCCAGCAGTGACTCAGGGTCTATGAACACTGAAGCTTTCTTT. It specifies CASSDSGSMNTEAFF.

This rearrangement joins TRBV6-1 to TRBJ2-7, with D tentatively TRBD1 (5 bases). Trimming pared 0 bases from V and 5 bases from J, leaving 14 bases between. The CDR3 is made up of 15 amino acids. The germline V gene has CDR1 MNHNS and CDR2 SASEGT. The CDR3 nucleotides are TGTGCCAGCAGTGAAGCAACAGGCGCGGCCCACGAGCAGTACTTC. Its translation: CASSEATGAAHEQYF.

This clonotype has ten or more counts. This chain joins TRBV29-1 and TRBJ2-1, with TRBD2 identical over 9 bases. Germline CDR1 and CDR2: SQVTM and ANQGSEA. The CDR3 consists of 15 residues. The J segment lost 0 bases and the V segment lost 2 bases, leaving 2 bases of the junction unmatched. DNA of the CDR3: TGCAGCGTTGAAAGACTAGCGGACTCCTACAATGAGCAGTTCTTC. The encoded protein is CSVERLADSYNEQFF.

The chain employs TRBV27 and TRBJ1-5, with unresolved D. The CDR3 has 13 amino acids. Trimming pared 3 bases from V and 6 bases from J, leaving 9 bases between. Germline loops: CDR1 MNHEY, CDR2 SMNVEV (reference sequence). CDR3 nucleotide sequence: TGTGCCAGCAGTTTCAAATGGTCTCAGCCCCAGCATTTT. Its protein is CASSFKWSQPQHF.

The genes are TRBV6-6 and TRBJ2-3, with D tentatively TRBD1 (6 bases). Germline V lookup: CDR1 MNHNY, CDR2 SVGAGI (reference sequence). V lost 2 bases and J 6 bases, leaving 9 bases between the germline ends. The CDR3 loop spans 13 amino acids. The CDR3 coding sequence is TGTGCCAGCAGTTACGCGGACAGTGATACGCAGTATTTT. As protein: CASSYADSDTQYF.

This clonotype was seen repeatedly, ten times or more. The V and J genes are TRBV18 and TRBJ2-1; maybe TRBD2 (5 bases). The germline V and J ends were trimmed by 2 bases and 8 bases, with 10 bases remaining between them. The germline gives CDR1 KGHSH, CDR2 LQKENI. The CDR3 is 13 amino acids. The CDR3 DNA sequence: TGTGCCAGCTCACCAGCTAGCAGGTATGAGCAGTTCTTC. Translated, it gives CASSPASRYEQFF.

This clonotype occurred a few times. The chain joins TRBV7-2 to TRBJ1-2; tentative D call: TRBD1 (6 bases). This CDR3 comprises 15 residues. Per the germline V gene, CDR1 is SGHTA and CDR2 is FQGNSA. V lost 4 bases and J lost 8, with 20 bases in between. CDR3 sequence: CASSYTRGLYGGYTF. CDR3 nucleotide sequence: TGTGCCAGCAGCTATACTCGGGGGCTGTATGGAGGCTACACCTTC. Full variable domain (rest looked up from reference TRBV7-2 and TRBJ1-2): GAGVSQSPSNKVTEKGKDVELRCDPISGHTALYWYRQSLGQGLEFLIYFQGNSAPDKSGLPSDRFSAERTGGSVSTLTIQRTQQEDSAVYLCASSYTRGLYGGYTFGSGTRLTVV.

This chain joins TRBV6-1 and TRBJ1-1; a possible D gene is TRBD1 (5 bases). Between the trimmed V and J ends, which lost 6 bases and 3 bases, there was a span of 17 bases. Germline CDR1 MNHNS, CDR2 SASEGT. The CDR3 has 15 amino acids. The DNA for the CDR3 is TGTGCCAGCAGCCACGCGGGGGGACGGGACACTGAAGCTTTCTTT. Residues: CASSHAGGRDTEAFF.

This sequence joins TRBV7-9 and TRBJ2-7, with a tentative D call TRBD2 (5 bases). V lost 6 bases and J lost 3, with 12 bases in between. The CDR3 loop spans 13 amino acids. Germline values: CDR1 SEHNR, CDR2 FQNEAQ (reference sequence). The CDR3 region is CASSSTRDYEQYF. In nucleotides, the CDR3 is TGTGCCAGCAGTTCAACCCGGGACTACGAGCAGTACTTC.

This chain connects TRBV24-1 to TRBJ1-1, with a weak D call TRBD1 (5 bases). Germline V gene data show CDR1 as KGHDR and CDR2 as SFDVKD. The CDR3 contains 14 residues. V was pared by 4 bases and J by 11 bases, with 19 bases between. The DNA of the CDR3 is TGTGCCACCAGTGACCCCTTGGGAAGGGGCAAGGCTTTCTTT. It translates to CATSDPLGRGKAFF.

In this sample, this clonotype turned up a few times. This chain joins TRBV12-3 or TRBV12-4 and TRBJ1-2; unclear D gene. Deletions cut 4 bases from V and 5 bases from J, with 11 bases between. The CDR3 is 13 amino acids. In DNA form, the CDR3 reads TGTGCCAGCAGTTCACCCGGCCAGTATGGCTACACCTTC. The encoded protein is CASSSPGQYGYTF.

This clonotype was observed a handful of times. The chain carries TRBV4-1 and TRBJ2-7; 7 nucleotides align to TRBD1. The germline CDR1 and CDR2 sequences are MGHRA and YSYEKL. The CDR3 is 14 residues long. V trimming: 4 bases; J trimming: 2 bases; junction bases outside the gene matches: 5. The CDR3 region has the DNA TGCGCCAGCAGCCCCGGGGACAGAACCTACGAGCAGTACTTC. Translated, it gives CASSPGDRTYEQYF.

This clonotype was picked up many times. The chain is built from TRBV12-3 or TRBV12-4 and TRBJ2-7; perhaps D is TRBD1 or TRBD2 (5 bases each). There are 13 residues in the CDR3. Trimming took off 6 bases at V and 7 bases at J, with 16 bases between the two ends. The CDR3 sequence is CASSPGTIGEQYF. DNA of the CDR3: TGTGCCAGCAGCCCAGGGACCATTGGGGAGCAGTACTTC.